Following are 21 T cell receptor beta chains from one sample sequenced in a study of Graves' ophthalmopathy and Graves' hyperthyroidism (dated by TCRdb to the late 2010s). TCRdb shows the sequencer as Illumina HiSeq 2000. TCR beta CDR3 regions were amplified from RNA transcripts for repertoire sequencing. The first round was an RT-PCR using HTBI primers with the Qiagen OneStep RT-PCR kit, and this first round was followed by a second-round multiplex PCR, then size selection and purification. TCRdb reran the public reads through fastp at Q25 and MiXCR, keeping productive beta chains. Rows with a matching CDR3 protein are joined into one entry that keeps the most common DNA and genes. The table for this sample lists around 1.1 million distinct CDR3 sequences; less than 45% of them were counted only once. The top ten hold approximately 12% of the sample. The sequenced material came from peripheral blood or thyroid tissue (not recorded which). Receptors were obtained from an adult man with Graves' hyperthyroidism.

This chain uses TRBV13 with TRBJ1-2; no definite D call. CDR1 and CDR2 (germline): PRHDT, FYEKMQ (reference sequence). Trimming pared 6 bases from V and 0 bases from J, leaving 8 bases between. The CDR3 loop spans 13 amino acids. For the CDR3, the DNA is TGTGCCAGCAGACCCCTGGCTAACTATGGCTACACCTTC. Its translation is CASRPLANYGYTF.

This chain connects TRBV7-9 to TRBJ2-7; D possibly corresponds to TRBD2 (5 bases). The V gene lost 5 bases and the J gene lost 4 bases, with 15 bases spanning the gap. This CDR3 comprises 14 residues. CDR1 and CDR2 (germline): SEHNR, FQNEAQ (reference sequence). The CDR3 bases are TGTGCCAGCAGCGGCGGGTTTTCCAGGTACGAGCAGTACTTC. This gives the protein CASSGGFSRYEQYF.

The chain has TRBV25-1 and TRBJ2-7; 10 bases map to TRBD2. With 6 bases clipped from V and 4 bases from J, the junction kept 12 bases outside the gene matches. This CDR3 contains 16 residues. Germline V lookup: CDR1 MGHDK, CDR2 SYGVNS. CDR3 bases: TGTGCCAGCAGCCAAGATAGTGAGCGGGAGGGTTACGAGCAGTACTTC. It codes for CASSQDSEREGYEQYF.

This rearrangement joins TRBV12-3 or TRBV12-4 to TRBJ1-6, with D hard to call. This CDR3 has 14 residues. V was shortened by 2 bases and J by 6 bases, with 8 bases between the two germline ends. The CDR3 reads CASSLSQSNSPLHF. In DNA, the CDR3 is TGTGCCAGCAGTTTATCACAGAGTAATTCACCCCTCCACTTT.

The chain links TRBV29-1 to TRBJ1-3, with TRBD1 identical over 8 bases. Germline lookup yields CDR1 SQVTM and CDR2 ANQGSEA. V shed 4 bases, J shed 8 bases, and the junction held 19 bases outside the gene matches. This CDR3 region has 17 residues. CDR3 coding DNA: TGCAGCGTTGCTTCCGGGTCAGGGGGCAACTATGGCTACACCATATATTTT. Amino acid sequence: CSVASGSGGNYGYTIYF.

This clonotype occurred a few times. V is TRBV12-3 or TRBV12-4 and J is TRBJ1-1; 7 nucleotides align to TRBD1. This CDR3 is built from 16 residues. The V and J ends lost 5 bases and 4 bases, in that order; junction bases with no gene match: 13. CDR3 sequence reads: CASSRHLTGDPTEAFF. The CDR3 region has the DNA TGTGCCAGCAGTCGCCATCTCACAGGGGACCCCACTGAAGCTTTCTTT.

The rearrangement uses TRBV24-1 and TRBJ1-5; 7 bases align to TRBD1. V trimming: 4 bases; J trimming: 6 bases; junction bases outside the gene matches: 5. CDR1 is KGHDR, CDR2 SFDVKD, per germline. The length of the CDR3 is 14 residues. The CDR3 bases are TGTGCCACCAGTGAAGCAGGGGGTAGTCAGCCCCAGCATTTT. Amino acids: CATSEAGGSQPQHF.

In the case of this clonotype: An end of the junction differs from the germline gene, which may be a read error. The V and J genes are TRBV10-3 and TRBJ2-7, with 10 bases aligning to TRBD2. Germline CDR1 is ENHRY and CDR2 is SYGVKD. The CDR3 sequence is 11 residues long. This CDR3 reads CAISDSSGGAF. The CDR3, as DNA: TGTGCCATCAGTGATTCCAGCGGGGGGGCCTTC.

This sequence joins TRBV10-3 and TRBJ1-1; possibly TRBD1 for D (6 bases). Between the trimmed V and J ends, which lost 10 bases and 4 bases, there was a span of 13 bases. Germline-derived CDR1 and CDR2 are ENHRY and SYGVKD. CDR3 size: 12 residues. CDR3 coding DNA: TGTGCCAGCAGGGGAGGGTCCACTGAAGCTTTCTTT. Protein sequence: CASRGGSTEAFF.

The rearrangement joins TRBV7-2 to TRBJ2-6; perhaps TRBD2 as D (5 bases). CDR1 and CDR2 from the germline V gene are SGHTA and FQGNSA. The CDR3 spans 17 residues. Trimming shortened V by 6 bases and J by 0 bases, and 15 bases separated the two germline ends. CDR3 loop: CASSQMGVRSGANVLTF. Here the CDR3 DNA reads TGTGCCAGCAGTCAAATGGGAGTTCGCTCTGGGGCCAACGTCCTGACTTTC.

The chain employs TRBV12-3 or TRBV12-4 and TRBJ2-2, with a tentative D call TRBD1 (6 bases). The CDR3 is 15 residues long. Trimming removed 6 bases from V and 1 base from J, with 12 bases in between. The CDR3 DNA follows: TGTGCCAGCAGCGAATGGGGACAGAACACCGGGGAGCTGTTTTTT. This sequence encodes CASSEWGQNTGELFF.

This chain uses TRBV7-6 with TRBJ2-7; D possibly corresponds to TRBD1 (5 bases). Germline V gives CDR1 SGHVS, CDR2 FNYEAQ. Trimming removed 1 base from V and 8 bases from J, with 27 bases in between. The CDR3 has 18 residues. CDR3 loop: CASSLDGGAGEQGSQQYF. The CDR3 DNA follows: TGTGCCAGCAGCTTAGATGGCGGCGCCGGTGAGCAGGGAAGTCAGCAGTACTTC. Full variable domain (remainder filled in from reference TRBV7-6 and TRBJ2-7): GAGVSQSPRYKVTKRGQDVALRCDPISGHVSLYWYRQALGQGPEFLTYFNYEAQQDKSGLPNDRFSAERPEGSISTLTIQRTEQRDSAMYRCASSLDGGAGEQGSQQYFGPGTRLTVT.

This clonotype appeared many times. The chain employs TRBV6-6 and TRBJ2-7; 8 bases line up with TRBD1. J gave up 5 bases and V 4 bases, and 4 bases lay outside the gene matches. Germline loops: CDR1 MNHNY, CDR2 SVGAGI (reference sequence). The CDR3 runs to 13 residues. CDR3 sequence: CASSWTGIDEQYF. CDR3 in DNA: TGTGCCAGCAGTTGGACAGGGATCGACGAGCAGTACTTC.

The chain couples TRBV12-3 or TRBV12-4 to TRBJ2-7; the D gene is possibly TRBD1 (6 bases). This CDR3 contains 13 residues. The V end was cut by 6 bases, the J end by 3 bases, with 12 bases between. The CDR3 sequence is CASSTTGLYEQYF. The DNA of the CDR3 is TGTGCCAGCAGCACTACAGGGCTCTACGAGCAGTACTTC.

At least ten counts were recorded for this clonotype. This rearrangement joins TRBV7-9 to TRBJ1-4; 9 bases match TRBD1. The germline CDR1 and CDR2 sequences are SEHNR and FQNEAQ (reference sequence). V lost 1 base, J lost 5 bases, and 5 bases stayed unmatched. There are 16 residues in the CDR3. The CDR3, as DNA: TGTGCCAGCAGCTTAGGGGACAGGGAACCCAATGAAAAACTGTTTTTT. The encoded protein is CASSLGDREPNEKLFF.

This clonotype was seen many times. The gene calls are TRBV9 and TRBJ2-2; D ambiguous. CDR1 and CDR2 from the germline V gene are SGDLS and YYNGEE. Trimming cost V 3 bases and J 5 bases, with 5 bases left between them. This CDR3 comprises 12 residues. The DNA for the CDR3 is TGTGCCAGCAGCGCTACAACCGGGGAGCTGTTTTTT. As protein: CASSATTGELFF.

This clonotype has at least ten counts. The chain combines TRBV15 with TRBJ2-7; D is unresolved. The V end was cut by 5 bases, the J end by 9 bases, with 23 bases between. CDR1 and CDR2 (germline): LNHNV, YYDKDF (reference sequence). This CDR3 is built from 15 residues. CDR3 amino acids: CATSPLEAGRFGQYF. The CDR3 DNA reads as TGTGCCACCAGCCCCCTCGAGGCAGGACGTTTTGGGCAGTACTTC. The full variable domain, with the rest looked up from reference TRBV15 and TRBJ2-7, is DAMVIQNPRYQVTQFGKPVTLSCSQTLNHNVMYWYQQKSSQAPKLLFHYYDKDFNNEADTPDNFQSRRPNTSFCFLDIRSPGLGDTAMYLCATSPLEAGRFGQYFGPGTRLTVT.

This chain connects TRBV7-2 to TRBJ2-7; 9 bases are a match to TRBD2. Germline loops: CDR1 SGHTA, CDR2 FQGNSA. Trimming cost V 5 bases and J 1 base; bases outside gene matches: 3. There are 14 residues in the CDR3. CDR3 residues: CASSRSGRSYEQYF. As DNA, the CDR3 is TGTGCCAGCAGCCGTAGCGGGAGATCCTACGAGCAGTACTTC.

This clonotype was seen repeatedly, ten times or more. DNA for the CDR3: TGTGCCAGTAGTGAAGGACAAGTCAATCAGCCCCAGCATTTT. Its protein product is CASSEGQVNQPQHF. V and J are TRBV19 and TRBJ1-5, with D perhaps matching TRBD1 (5 bases). The V gene's germline CDR1 is LNHDA and CDR2 SQIVND (reference sequence). V dropped 5 bases and J dropped 3 bases, with 11 bases sitting between them. The CDR3 spans 14 residues.

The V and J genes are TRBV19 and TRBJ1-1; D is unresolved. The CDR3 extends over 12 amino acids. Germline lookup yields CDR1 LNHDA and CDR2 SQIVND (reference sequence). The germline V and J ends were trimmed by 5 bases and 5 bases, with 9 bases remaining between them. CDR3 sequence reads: CASSPHATEAFF. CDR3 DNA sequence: TGTGCCAGTAGTCCCCATGCGACTGAAGCTTTCTTT.

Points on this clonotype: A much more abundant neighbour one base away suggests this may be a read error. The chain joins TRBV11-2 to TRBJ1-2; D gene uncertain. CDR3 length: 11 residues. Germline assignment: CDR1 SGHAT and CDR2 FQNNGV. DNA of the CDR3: TGTGCCAGCAGCACAAGCTATGGCTCCACCTTC. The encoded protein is CASSTSYGSTF.